Presented here are 27 T cell receptor beta chains from one specimen sequenced in a study of cytomegalovirus exposure and HLA in healthy donors. 60 Vbeta and 13 Jbeta primers were used in PCR. Here immunoSEQ multiplex PCR was the method, and the copy in TCRdb shows in-frame clones only, minus some. The profile covers about 160,000 clones, with around 83% appearing a single time and 2% to 2.5% taken by the ten largest. The source material was PBMCs. The receptor source for this set is a man between 18 and 35 years old in good health and CMV-seropositive.

This clone was counted once. The chain couples TRBV29-1 to TRBJ1-1, with 8 bases fitting TRBD1. CDR1 and CDR2 (germline): SQVTM, ANQGSEA. Trimming at V came to 1 base and at J to 4 bases, leaving 8 bases not matched to a gene. This CDR3 region has 15 residues. CDR3 in amino acids: CSVEGRQGPATEAFF. The DNA for the CDR3 is TGCAGCGTTGAAGGAAGACAGGGGCCCGCCACTGAAGCTTTCTTT.

This clone was seen only once. V and J are TRBV18 and TRBJ1-4; D is perhaps TRBD1 (6 bases). Germline CDR1 KGHSH, CDR2 LQKENI. The CDR3 is made up of 16 amino acids. The V end lost 0 bases, the J end lost 4 bases, and 12 bases lay between the germline ends. In nucleotides, the CDR3 is TGTGCCAGCTCACCACCGCCGGGACATTTTAATGAAAAACTGTTTTTT. Encoded protein: CASSPPPGHFNEKLFF.

In DNA form, the CDR3 reads TGTGCCAGCAGTCCGTATACTCAGGGGGCAGATGGCTACACCTTC. It specifies CASSPYTQGADGYTF. The V gene is TRBV5-4, the J gene TRBJ1-2, with 8 bases fitting TRBD1. The germline CDR1 and CDR2 sequences are SGHNT and YYREEE (reference sequence). Trimming cost V 5 bases and J 6 bases; bases outside gene matches: 12. This CDR3 is built from 15 residues.

The rearrangement joins TRBV15 to TRBJ2-3, with TRBD1 as a possible D gene (6 bases). This CDR3 spans 14 amino acids. Germline V gene lookup returns CDR1 LNHNV and CDR2 YYDKDF (reference sequence). Trimming removed 5 bases at V and 6 bases at J, with 15 bases between. This chain's CDR3 is CATSEDRVTDTQYF. The DNA for the CDR3 is TGTGCCACCAGCGAGGACAGAGTCACCGATACGCAGTATTTT.

The chain joins TRBV5-1 to TRBJ2-1; 13 bases agree with TRBD2. The CDR3 runs 19 residues. Germline V gene data show CDR1 as SGHRS and CDR2 as YFSETQ. V shed 0 bases, J shed 2 bases, and the junction held 8 bases outside the gene matches. The CDR3 coding sequence is TGCGCCAGCAGCTTGGGATGGGGTACTAGCGGGGGGGCCTACAATGAGCAGTTCTTC. This encodes CASSLGWGTSGGAYNEQFF.

The chain joins TRBV7-6 to TRBJ2-2, with D maybe TRBD1 (5 bases). Looked up from germline, CDR1 is SGHVS and CDR2 is FNYEAQ. Trimming pared 5 bases from V and 1 base from J, leaving 14 bases between. The CDR3 extends over 16 amino acids. The CDR3 bases are TGTGCCAGCAGCACAAAGGGGCGAGGGAACACCGGGGAGCTGTTTTTT. This sequence encodes CASSTKGRGNTGELFF.

This clone was recorded only once. Within the sample, other DNA sequences also encode this same CDR3. The rearrangement uses TRBV2 and TRBJ2-7; no definite D call. Trimming cost V 4 bases and J 0 bases, with 7 bases left between them. There are 13 residues in the CDR3. Germline loops: CDR1 SNHLY, CDR2 FYNNEI. CDR3 coding DNA: TGTGCCAGCAGTGCCGGTCCCTCCTACGAGCAGTACTTC. It codes for CASSAGPSYEQYF. The full variable domain, rest sourced from reference TRBV2 and TRBJ2-7, is EPEVTQTPSHQVTQMGQEVILRCVPISNHLYFYWYRQILGQKVEFLVSFYNNEISEKSEIFDDQFSVERPDGSNFTLKIRSTKLEDSAMYFCASSAGPSYEQYFGPGTRLTVT.

The chain is built from TRBV7-2 and TRBJ1-5, with D unresolved. V shed 1 base and J shed 0 bases, with 13 bases lying between them. Germline CDR1 and CDR2: SGHTA and FQGNSA. The CDR3 has 17 residues. The CDR3 reads CASSLVVQAYSNQPQHF. In nucleotides, the CDR3 is TGTGCCAGCAGCTTAGTGGTCCAGGCCTATAGCAATCAGCCCCAGCATTTT.

The chain is built from TRBV9 and TRBJ2-2; D gene ambiguous. CDR3 length equals 17 residues. Looked up from germline, CDR1 is SGDLS and CDR2 is YYNGEE. V dropped 0 bases and J dropped 1 base, with 13 bases sitting between them. The CDR3 DNA sequence: TGTGCCAGCAGCGTAGTCCCCAGTTTAAGGAACACCGGGGAGCTGTTTTTT. As protein: CASSVVPSLRNTGELFF.

V usage is TRBV11-3 and J usage is TRBJ1-2, with TRBD1 as a possible D gene (6 bases). Germline V gene sequence: CDR1 SGHNT, CDR2 YENEEA. Trimming pared 4 bases from V and 8 bases from J, leaving 23 bases between. This CDR3 is 16 amino acids long. CDR3 nucleotides: TGTGCCAGCAGCTCCCAAGACCCAGGGGAAAAGGGCGGCTACACCTTC. This translates into CASSSQDPGEKGGYTF.

The genes are TRBV6-5 and TRBJ2-1; TRBD1 matches at 7 bases. CDR1 and CDR2 from the germline V gene are MNHEY and SVGAGI. The CDR3 sequence is 14 residues long. J was trimmed by 4 bases and V by 5 bases; bases with no gene match: 5. The CDR3 DNA reads TGTGCCAGCAGTGACAGGGCTTCATACAATGAGCAGTTCTTC. This gives the protein CASSDRASYNEQFF.

The J gene is TRBJ1-1, the V gene TRBV6-5, with 9 bases identical to TRBD1. CDR3 size: 15 residues. Germline loops: CDR1 MNHEY, CDR2 SVGAGI. Trimming took 0 bases from V and 4 from J; bases not matched to a gene: 3. CDR3 nucleotides: TGTGCCAGCAGTTACTCGGGACAGGGAGGCACTGAAGCTTTCTTT. Translation: CASSYSGQGGTEAFF.

The chain uses TRBV2 and TRBJ2-3, with D tentatively TRBD2 (5 bases). The CDR3 runs to 14 residues. Per germline, CDR1 SNHLY and CDR2 FYNNEI. Trimming pared 6 bases from V and 0 bases from J, leaving 10 bases between. The CDR3 here is CASSAGSSTDTQYF. CDR3 coding DNA: TGTGCCAGCAGCGCGGGTTCTAGCACAGATACGCAGTATTTT.

The chain carries TRBV6-5 and TRBJ2-5; D uncertain. The CDR3 is 15 residues long. Per germline, CDR1 MNHEY and CDR2 SVGAGI. Trimming left V 3 bases short and J 3 bases short, with 14 bases between. The CDR3 loop reads CASSYSYGGKETQYF. CDR3 in DNA: TGTGCCAGCAGTTATTCCTACGGCGGCAAAGAGACCCAGTACTTC.

The chain couples TRBV5-6 to TRBJ1-2; TRBD1 matches 9 bases. The length of the CDR3 is 14 residues. Germline CDR1 and CDR2: SGHDT and YYEEEE. Trimming took 3 bases from V and 4 from J; bases not matched to a gene: 4. CDR3 nucleotides: TGTGCCAGCAGCTGGGACAGGGCGGGCTATGGCTACACCTTC. Translation: CASSWDRAGYGYTF.

The chain couples TRBV6-5 to TRBJ2-5; 9 positions agree with TRBD1. V shed 9 bases and J 7 bases; nucleotides not matched to a gene: 9. CDR3 length: 13 residues. Looked up from germline, CDR1 is MNHEY and CDR2 is SVGAGI. The CDR3 reads CASAGTGSATQYF. Written as DNA, the CDR3 is TGTGCCAGTGCCGGGACAGGGTCCGCGACCCAGTACTTC.

This clone was seen only once. Distinct nucleotide sequences in the sample also encode this CDR3. The chain carries TRBV30 and TRBJ2-7; 8 positions match TRBD1. Germline V gives CDR1 GTSNPN, CDR2 SVGIG (reference sequence). V lost 0 bases and J lost 2; bases outside the gene matches: 3. The CDR3 consists of 14 residues. CDR3 sequence (DNA): TGTGCCTGGAGTGTAGGACAGGGCCCCTACGAGCAGTACTTC. Residues: CAWSVGQGPYEQYF.

The V gene is TRBV30, the J gene TRBJ2-4; TRBD2 agrees at 11 bases. The CDR3 sequence is 15 residues long. V shed 6 bases, J shed 0 bases, and the junction held 4 bases outside the gene matches. Germline CDR1 is GTSNPN and CDR2 is SVGIG (reference sequence). The CDR3 protein is CACIAGGLAKNIQYF. The DNA for the CDR3 is TGTGCCTGTATAGCGGGGGGGTTAGCCAAAAACATTCAGTACTTC.

The genes are TRBV2 and TRBJ1-3, with TRBD1 as a possible D gene (5 bases). V was shortened by 7 bases and J by 4 bases, with 17 bases between the two germline ends. The length of the CDR3 is 15 residues. Germline V gene data show CDR1 as SNHLY and CDR2 as FYNNEI. Written as DNA, the CDR3 is TGTGCCAGCACCCCGGACACAGCGCACGGAAACACCATATATTTT. Residues: CASTPDTAHGNTIYF.

The V and J genes are TRBV5-6 and TRBJ2-2; TRBD2 agrees at 10 bases. V shed 1 base and J 9 bases; nucleotides not matched to a gene: 9. In germline, CDR1 is SGHDT, CDR2 YYEEEE. This CDR3 is built from 16 residues. In DNA form, the CDR3 reads TGTGCCAGCAGCTTGCGCGGGACTAGCGAGTTGCGGGAGCTGTTTTTT. It translates to CASSLRGTSELRELFF. The full variable domain, its missing parts supplied by reference TRBV5-6 and TRBJ2-2, is DAGVTQSPTHLIKTRGQQVTLRCSPKSGHDTVSWYQQALGQGPQFIFQYYEEEERQRGNFPDRFSGHQFPNYSSELNVNALLLGDSALYLCASSLRGTSELRELFFGEGSRLTVL.

The J gene is TRBJ2-7, the V gene TRBV18; D is possibly TRBD2 (6 bases). V lost 0 bases and J 7 bases, leaving 16 bases between the germline ends. Germline loops: CDR1 KGHSH, CDR2 LQKENI. The CDR3 is 15 amino acids. The CDR3 DNA sequence: TGTGCCAGCTCACCACCGGGACTGGGACCCGGGGAGCAGTACTTC. Protein sequence: CASSPPGLGPGEQYF.

The rearrangement joins TRBV2 to TRBJ1-2; 7 bases are shared with TRBD1. In germline, CDR1 is SNHLY, CDR2 FYNNEI. Trimming took 8 bases from V and 0 from J; bases not matched to a gene: 12. The CDR3 length is 16 residues. CDR3 DNA sequence: TGTGCCAGCGCATTAGACAGGGCAAAAGCTAACTATGGCTACACCTTC. Protein product: CASALDRAKANYGYTF.

This chain uses TRBV15 with TRBJ1-5, with 8 bases aligning to TRBD1. The junction had 2 bases not matched to a gene; V was cut back by 5 bases and J by 2 bases. Germline V gene data show CDR1 as LNHNV and CDR2 as YYDKDF (reference sequence). This CDR3 comprises 14 residues. The CDR3 here is CATSPTGGNQPQHF. CDR3 in DNA: TGTGCCACCAGCCCGACAGGGGGCAATCAGCCCCAGCATTTT.

The rearrangement uses TRBV7-3 and TRBJ2-1; 8 nucleotides agree with TRBD2. This CDR3 has 16 amino acids. Losses at the gene ends were 5 bases for V and 2 bases for J; bases not matched to a gene: 8. The germline V gene encodes CDR1 SGHTA and CDR2 FQGTGA. CDR3 region: CASSIQAGAPYNEQFF. Written as DNA, the CDR3 is TGTGCCAGCAGCATTCAAGCGGGGGCCCCCTACAATGAGCAGTTCTTC.

The chain links TRBV25-1 to TRBJ2-5; 12 positions agree with TRBD2. There are 14 residues in the CDR3. Germline trimming cut 3 bases from V and 11 bases from J; bases unmatched to any gene: 7. CDR1 is MGHDK, CDR2 SYGVNS, per germline. The CDR3 DNA follows: TGTGCCAGCAGTGACCGACTAGCGGGGGAGGAGCAGTACTTC. Its translation: CASSDRLAGEEQYF.

The genes are TRBV5-4 and TRBJ2-7, with a tentative D call TRBD1 (7 bases). V was cut by 5 bases and J by 3 bases, with 18 bases left in between. CDR3 size: 15 residues. The germline gives CDR1 SGHNT, CDR2 YYREEE (reference sequence). The CDR3 spells CASSHQDQGGYEQYF. In nucleotides, the CDR3 is TGTGCCAGCAGTCACCAGGACCAGGGGGGCTACGAGCAGTACTTC.

The V and J genes are TRBV21-1 and TRBJ2-6; TRBD1, the D gene given by the table, was not confirmed from the DNA. TRBV21-1 is designated a pseudogene. The CDR3 is 18 residues long. The CDR3 loop is CASNNRDKCYSGANVLTF. Here the CDR3 DNA reads TGTGCCAGCAACAACCGGGACAAATGCTACTCTGGGGCCAACGTCCTGACTTTC.